The 10 T cell receptor beta chains in this list originate from one sample, sequenced in a study of cytomegalovirus exposure and HLA in healthy donors. Profiling relied on immunoSEQ multiplex PCR, and the TCRdb table lists in-frame clones only, not all of them. The data hold 260,000 or so clones, with about 86% observed a single time. The sequencing sample was made of PBMCs. These receptors all stem from a man younger than 30 in good health and CMV-seronegative.

There are a few counts of this clone. The chain employs TRBV19 and TRBJ1-2; 8 positions match TRBD1. CDR1 is LNHDA and CDR2 is SQIVND in the germline V gene (reference sequence). This CDR3 is built from 13 residues. With 9 bases clipped from V and 4 bases from J, the junction kept 7 bases outside the gene matches. Here the CDR3 reads CASRDRPIYGYTF. DNA for the CDR3: TGTGCCAGCCGGGACAGGCCCATCTATGGCTACACCTTC.

The chain recombines TRBV6-5 with TRBJ2-3; 7 bases are a match to TRBD2. J lost 2 bases, V lost 4 bases, and 6 bases had no gene match. The CDR3 has 15 amino acids. In germline, CDR1 is MNHEY, CDR2 SVGAGI. CDR3 sequence reads: CASSSGLLITDTQYF. CDR3 DNA: TGTGCCAGCAGTTCGGGACTACTAATCACAGATACGCAGTATTTT.

The chain has TRBV5-1 and TRBJ2-7; no reliable D call. There are 13 residues in the CDR3. Deletions cut 3 bases from V and 0 bases from J, with 7 bases between. Germline CDR1 reads SGHRS; CDR2 reads YFSETQ. DNA of the CDR3: TGCGCCAGCAGCTCCAGAAGCTCCTACGAGCAGTACTTC. It specifies CASSSRSSYEQYF.

V and J are TRBV6-1 and TRBJ2-3, with D tentatively TRBD1 (5 bases). The CDR3 spans 17 residues. Trimming left V 1 base short and J 2 bases short, with 16 bases between. CDR1 is MNHNS and CDR2 is SASEGT in the germline V gene. CDR3 bases: TGTGCCAGCAGTGAAGTCCCACGCAGGGCGGTCACAGATACGCAGTATTTT. As protein: CASSEVPRRAVTDTQYF.

This chain uses TRBV7-2 with TRBJ2-3, with a tentative D call TRBD1 (5 bases). The V end was cut by 4 bases, the J end by 3 bases, with 14 bases between. CDR1 and CDR2 from the germline V gene are SGHTA and FQGNSA. This CDR3 spans 15 amino acids. CDR3 residues: CASSSQEGVTDTQYF. The CDR3 DNA sequence: TGTGCCAGCAGCTCCCAGGAAGGGGTGACAGATACGCAGTATTTT. Full variable domain (rest looked up from reference TRBV7-2 and TRBJ2-3): GAGVSQSPSNKVTEKGKDVELRCDPISGHTALYWYRQSLGQGLEFLIYFQGNSAPDKSGLPSDRFSAERTGGSVSTLTIQRTQQEDSAVYLCASSSQEGVTDTQYFGPGTRLTVL.

V usage is TRBV5-1 and J usage is TRBJ2-3, with 7 nucleotides matching TRBD1. Germline CDR1 SGHRS, CDR2 YFSETQ. The J segment lost 4 bases and the V segment lost 4 bases, leaving 6 bases of the junction unmatched. This CDR3 region has 14 residues. The CDR3 coding sequence is TGCGCCAGCAGCCAGGACAGGATGCCAGATACGCAGTATTTT. The encoded protein is CASSQDRMPDTQYF.

The CDR3 here is CASSRTADTQYF. Written as DNA, the CDR3 is TGTGCCAGCAGCAGGACAGCCGATACGCAGTATTTT. This chain uses TRBV7-2 with TRBJ2-3, with D perhaps TRBD1 (6 bases). This CDR3 region has 12 residues. V dropped 5 bases and J dropped 6 bases, with 9 bases sitting between them. CDR1 is SGHTA and CDR2 is FQGNSA in the germline V gene.

The V and J genes are TRBV7-2 and TRBJ1-2; D is unclear. The germline gives CDR1 SGHTA, CDR2 FQGNSA. V shed 8 bases and J shed 5 bases, with 9 bases lying between them. The CDR3 has 11 residues. The CDR3 loop reads CASGRQYGYTF. The CDR3 bases are TGTGCCAGCGGCCGACAATATGGCTACACCTTC.

This chain links TRBV28 with TRBJ2-7; perhaps TRBD2 as D (5 bases). The CDR3 totals 14 residues. V was shortened by 6 bases and J by 3 bases, with 15 bases between the two germline ends. Germline V gene sequence: CDR1 MDHEN, CDR2 SYDVKM. Written as DNA, the CDR3 is TGTGCCAGCAGCGTAGACTACCGCGACTACGAGCAGTACTTC. It yields the protein CASSVDYRDYEQYF.

This chain's CDR3 is CASSSSGRAVNEQFF. CDR3 in DNA: TGTGCCAGCAGTTCTAGCGGGAGGGCCGTCAATGAGCAGTTCTTC. The rearrangement joins TRBV28 to TRBJ2-1, with 12 positions matching TRBD2. The CDR3 contains 15 residues. CDR1 and CDR2 from the germline V gene are MDHEN and SYDVKM. V lost 4 bases, J lost 6 bases, and 4 bases stayed unmatched. Full variable domain (rest looked up from reference TRBV28 and TRBJ2-1): DVKVTQSSRYLVKRTGEKVFLECVQDMDHENMFWYRQDPGLGLRLIYFSYDVKMKEKGDIPEGYSVSREKKERFSLILESASTNQTSMYLCASSSSGRAVNEQFFGPGTRLTVL.